These 13 T cell receptor beta chains originate from one sample sequenced in a study of blood T cell repertoires in COVID-19. Generated by immunoSEQ multiplex PCR, the TCRdb table keeps only in-frame clones and is missing some. Found here are around 310,000 clones, roughly 89% of them singletons; the top ten hold around 0.97%. The sample comprised peripheral blood. The receptor source for this set is a woman in her forties with COVID-19, enrolled during active disease.

The V call is TRBV7-2, the J call TRBJ2-5; a weak D match, TRBD2 (5 bases). The CDR3 runs 14 residues. The V gene lost 7 bases and the J gene lost 5 bases, with 17 bases spanning the gap. Per the germline V gene, CDR1 is SGHTA and CDR2 is FQGNSA. The CDR3 is CASTRSGSGETQYF. As DNA, the CDR3 is TGTGCCAGCACCCGGAGCGGTTCGGGGGAGACCCAGTACTTC.

This clone has a handful of counts. The chain has TRBV28 and TRBJ1-2; tentatively, D is TRBD1 (5 bases). CDR3 size: 13 residues. V was shortened by 7 bases and J by 7 bases, with 16 bases between the two germline ends. Germline V gives CDR1 MDHEN, CDR2 SYDVKM. CDR3 DNA sequence: TGTGCCAGCACCCCAGGCCTAGGGGCTGGCTACACCTTC. Its protein is CASTPGLGAGYTF.

V is TRBV19 and J is TRBJ2-2; the D is unclear. This CDR3 has 15 amino acids. The germline V gene encodes CDR1 LNHDA and CDR2 SQIVND (reference sequence). V lost 4 bases, J lost 0 bases, and 9 bases lay in between. CDR3 DNA sequence: TGTGCCAGTAGTACCAGAACAGCGAACACCGGGGAGCTGTTTTTT. Translation: CASSTRTANTGELFF.

The rearrangement uses TRBV5-5 and TRBJ1-4; D might be TRBD1 (5 bases). This CDR3 contains 11 residues. Trimming removed 1 base from V and 12 bases from J, with 7 bases in between. Germline loops: CDR1 SGHKS, CDR2 YYEKEE (reference sequence). The CDR3 region has the DNA TGTGCCAGCAGCTTGCCGGGGGAACTGTTTTTT. Protein: CASSLPGELFF.

The chain links TRBV4-3 to TRBJ1-1; 7 bases match TRBD1. Trimming took 2 bases from V and 4 from J; bases not matched to a gene: 7. The CDR3 runs to 15 residues. Per the germline V gene, CDR1 is LGHNA and CDR2 is YSLEER. DNA of the CDR3: TGCGCCAGCAGCCAATTCGACAGGGTGAGCACTGAAGCTTTCTTT. As protein: CASSQFDRVSTEAFF.

V gene TRBV28 combines with J gene TRBJ1-3; D ambiguous. CDR3 length: 14 residues. Germline V CDR1 and CDR2: MDHEN, SYDVKM. V was shortened by 1 base and J by 4 bases, with 8 bases between the two germline ends. Here the CDR3 reads CASSLFGSGNTIYF. The CDR3 bases are TGTGCCAGCAGTTTATTCGGGTCAGGAAACACCATATATTTT. The full variable domain, in which reference TRBV28 and TRBJ1-3 provide the parts outside the CDR3, is DVKVTQSSRYLVKRTGEKVFLECVQDMDHENMFWYRQDPGLGLRLIYFSYDVKMKEKGDIPEGYSVSREKKERFSLILESASTNQTSMYLCASSLFGSGNTIYFGEGSWLTVV.

CDR3 sequence reads: CASSTGQGAGNTIYF. As DNA, the CDR3 is TGCGCCAGCAGCACCGGACAGGGAGCCGGAAACACCATATATTTT. The J gene is TRBJ1-3, the V gene TRBV5-1; 8 bases are a match to TRBD1. V shed 4 bases and J 4 bases; nucleotides not matched to a gene: 7. This CDR3 spans 15 amino acids. The V gene's germline CDR1 is SGHRS and CDR2 YFSETQ.

V gene TRBV27 combines with J gene TRBJ1-3, with TRBD1 as a possible D gene (5 bases). Germline V gene data show CDR1 as MNHEY and CDR2 as SMNVEV (reference sequence). V shed 2 bases and J shed 0 bases, with 11 bases lying between them. The CDR3 covers 16 residues. The CDR3, as DNA: TGTGCCAGCAGTTTACGGGGGGACCACTCTGGAAACACCATATATTTT. Translating gives CASSLRGDHSGNTIYF.

As concerns this clone: A junction end diverges from the germline sequence, so it may reflect a read error. The genes are TRBV7-7 and TRBJ1-5; D unresolved. The length of the CDR3 is 16 residues. Germline CDR1 is SSHAT and CDR2 is FNYEAQ (reference sequence). Here the CDR3 reads CASSPQLLGRRQPQHF. The DNA for the CDR3 is TGTGCTAGCAGCCCACAATTACTCGGTCGGAGGCAGCCCCAGCATTTT.

The chain carries TRBV3-1 (or the pseudogene TRBV3-2) and TRBJ2-1; no clear D. The V gene's germline CDR1 is LGHDT and CDR2 YNNKEL (reference sequence). The V end was cut by 4 bases, the J end by 2 bases, with 15 bases between. This CDR3 is built from 16 residues. The CDR3 spells CASSPSPGQTYNEQFF. CDR3 DNA sequence: TGTGCCAGCAGCCCAAGCCCTGGGCAGACCTACAATGAGCAGTTCTTC.

This clone was seen once. The J gene is TRBJ2-5, the V gene TRBV5-4; 7 nucleotides match TRBD2. This CDR3 has 15 amino acids. Trimming at V came to 4 bases and at J to 5 bases, leaving 11 bases not matched to a gene. Germline assignment: CDR1 SGHNT and CDR2 YYREEE (reference sequence). The DNA of the CDR3 is TGTGCCAGCAGCCCCAAAGCGGGGATAACGGAGACCCAGTACTTC. Translation gives CASSPKAGITETQYF.

This chain joins TRBV28 and TRBJ1-2; 8 bases line up with TRBD1. The V and J ends lost 5 bases and 8 bases, in that order; junction bases with no gene match: 16. Per the germline V gene, CDR1 is MDHEN and CDR2 is SYDVKM. There are 16 residues in the CDR3. CDR3 in amino acids: CASSLMTGTGLGGYTF. The CDR3 bases are TGTGCCAGCAGTCTCATGACCGGGACAGGTCTCGGAGGCTACACCTTC.

This chain connects TRBV10-3 to TRBJ1-2; 8 bases match TRBD1. The CDR3 runs to 13 residues. With 5 bases clipped from V and 3 bases from J, the junction kept 2 bases outside the gene matches. Germline lookup yields CDR1 ENHRY and CDR2 SYGVKD. Written as DNA, the CDR3 is TGTGCCATCAGTACAGGGGGGGACTATGGCTACACCTTC. This codes for CAISTGGDYGYTF.